The 12 T cell receptor beta chains below come from one sample, sequenced in a study of blood T cell repertoires in COVID-19. Method: immunoSEQ multiplex PCR; TCRdb's copy keeps in-frame clones and lacks some. In the table there are approximately 300,000 clones, 85% to 90% of which are singletons. Input material: peripheral blood. These receptors originate from a man aged 35-49 years with acute or convalescent COVID-19.

The chain couples TRBV24-1 to TRBJ2-3; 9 bases are shared with TRBD2. CDR1 and CDR2 from the germline V gene are KGHDR and SFDVKD. V lost 3 bases to trimming and J lost 6 bases; unmatched junction nucleotides: 6. The CDR3 spans 15 residues. CDR3 region: CATSDIAGAKDTQYF. The CDR3 DNA is TGTGCCACCAGTGATATAGCGGGGGCCAAGGATACGCAGTATTTT.

J is TRBJ1-1 and V is TRBV30; no definite D call. This CDR3 is 13 amino acids long. V lost 1 base to trimming and J lost 4 bases, with 10 bases between them. Germline loops: CDR1 GTSNPN, CDR2 SVGIG (reference sequence). The CDR3 nucleotides read TGTGCCTGGAGTGCCCTCCCGGGCACTGAAGCTTTCTTT. The encoded protein is CAWSALPGTEAFF.

V is TRBV12-5 and J is TRBJ1-1; 8 bases are shared with TRBD1. Germline CDR1 LGHNT, CDR2 FRNRAP. The CDR3 is 14 residues long. The ends lost 1 base at V and 6 bases at J; junction bases unmatched: 4. The CDR3 here is CASGLGTGGAEAFF. The CDR3 DNA follows: TGTGCTAGTGGTTTGGGAACAGGGGGGGCTGAAGCTTTCTTT.

The chain is built from TRBV11-2 and TRBJ2-7; D possibly corresponds to TRBD2 (7 bases). CDR1 is SGHAT, CDR2 FQNNGV, per germline. Deletions cut 2 bases from V and 3 bases from J, with 14 bases between. The CDR3 sequence is 15 residues long. For the CDR3, the DNA is TGTGCCAGCAGCTTACCACTCGGGGGGCACTACGAGCAGTACTTC. Its translation: CASSLPLGGHYEQYF.

J is TRBJ2-6 and V is TRBV9; D gene uncertain. Germline loops: CDR1 SGDLS, CDR2 YYNGEE. The ends were cut back, 4 bases at V and 3 bases at J, with 5 bases in the middle. The CDR3 totals 13 residues. The CDR3, as DNA: TGTGCCAGCAGCCGTTTTGGGGCCAACGTCCTGACTTTC. Protein sequence: CASSRFGANVLTF. Drawing the rest from reference TRBV9 and TRBJ2-6, the complete variable domain is DSGVTQTPKHLITATGQRVTLRCSPRSGDLSVYWYQQSLDQGLQFLIQYYNGEERAKGNILERFSAQQFPDLHSELNLSSLELGDSALYFCASSRFGANVLTFGAGSRLTVL.

The chain joins TRBV18 to TRBJ1-4; 9 positions agree with TRBD1. Germline V CDR1 and CDR2: KGHSH, LQKENI. The junction had 7 bases not matched to a gene; V was cut back by 5 bases and J by 6 bases. The CDR3 is 15 residues long. CDR3 loop: CASSSWDREDEKLFF. CDR3 DNA: TGTGCCAGCTCATCCTGGGACAGGGAGGATGAAAAACTGTTTTTT.

This chain links TRBV6-5 with TRBJ1-6; TRBD1 might be the D (5 bases). The V gene's germline CDR1 is MNHEY and CDR2 SVGAGI. The germline V and J ends were trimmed by 4 bases and 9 bases, with 10 bases remaining between them. The length of the CDR3 is 13 residues. CDR3 amino acids: CASSLFRVSPLHF. The DNA of the CDR3 is TGTGCCAGCAGTTTATTCAGGGTTTCACCCCTCCACTTT.

The chain has TRBV30 and TRBJ1-3, with D perhaps TRBD1 (6 bases). Germline V CDR1 and CDR2: GTSNPN, SVGIG (reference sequence). This CDR3 is built from 12 residues. V was shortened by 6 bases and J by 2 bases, with 8 bases between the two germline ends. The CDR3 coding sequence is TGTGCCTGTAAGGGGGCTGGAAACACCATATATTTT. It codes for CACKGAGNTIYF.

This chain uses TRBV5-8 with TRBJ1-6; D gene ambiguous. The germline V gene has CDR1 SGHTS and CDR2 YDEGEE. V gave up 3 bases and J gave up 5 bases, with 18 bases separating them. This CDR3 comprises 17 residues. The CDR3 nucleotides are TGTGCCAGCAGCTCCCCCGAGATGGCGGTGCATAATTCACCCCTCCACTTT. It specifies CASSSPEMAVHNSPLHF.

This clone was seen only a few times. The chain carries TRBV6-5 and TRBJ2-7; 9 bases fit TRBD1. V lost 6 bases and J lost 5; bases outside the gene matches: 11. The germline CDR1 and CDR2 sequences are MNHEY and SVGAGI. The CDR3 loop spans 15 amino acids. CDR3 DNA sequence: TGTGCCAGCAGCGGGGACAGGGCCCTTGTGCACGAGCAGTACTTC. It codes for CASSGDRALVHEQYF.

This rearrangement joins TRBV24-1 to TRBJ2-7; possible D gene TRBD2, 5 bases. This CDR3 contains 13 residues. Germline V gene lookup returns CDR1 KGHDR and CDR2 SFDVKD. V was cut by 6 bases and J by 0 bases, with 8 bases left in between. The CDR3 reads CATSSGDSYEQYF. In DNA form, the CDR3 reads TGTGCCACCAGTTCCGGGGACTCCTACGAGCAGTACTTC.

V usage is TRBV5-1 and J usage is TRBJ1-2; D gene unclear. The CDR3 extends over 15 amino acids. Trimming stripped 0 bases from V and 0 bases from J, with 9 bases between. Germline values: CDR1 SGHRS, CDR2 YFSETQ. DNA for the CDR3: TGCGCCAGCAGCTTGGGCTCAGACTCTAACTATGGCTACACCTTC. Protein sequence: CASSLGSDSNYGYTF. The variable domain in full, with the rest retrieved from reference TRBV5-1 and TRBJ1-2, is KAGVTQTPRYLIKTRGQQVTLSCSPISGHRSVSWYQQTPGQGLQFLFEYFSETQRNKGNFPGRFSGRQFSNSRSEMNVSTLELGDSALYLCASSLGSDSNYGYTFGSGTRLTVV.